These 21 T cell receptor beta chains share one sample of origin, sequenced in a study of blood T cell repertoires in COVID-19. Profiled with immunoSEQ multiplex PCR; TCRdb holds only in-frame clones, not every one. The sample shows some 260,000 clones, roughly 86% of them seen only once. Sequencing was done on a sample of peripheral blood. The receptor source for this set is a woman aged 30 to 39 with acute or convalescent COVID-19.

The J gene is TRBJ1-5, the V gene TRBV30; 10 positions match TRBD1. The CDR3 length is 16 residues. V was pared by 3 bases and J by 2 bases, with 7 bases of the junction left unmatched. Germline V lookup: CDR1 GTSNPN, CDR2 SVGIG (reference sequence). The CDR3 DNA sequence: TGTGCCTGGAGGGCAACCGGGACAGGGGGCAATCAGCCCCAGCATTTT. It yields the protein CAWRATGTGGNQPQHF.

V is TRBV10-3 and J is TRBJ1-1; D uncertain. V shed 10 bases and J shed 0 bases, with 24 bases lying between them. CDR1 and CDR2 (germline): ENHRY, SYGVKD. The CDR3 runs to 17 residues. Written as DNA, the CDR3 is TGTGCCACCTCCGCGGTTGTGAGCAGAGGGATGAACACTGAAGCTTTCTTT. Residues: CATSAVVSRGMNTEAFF.

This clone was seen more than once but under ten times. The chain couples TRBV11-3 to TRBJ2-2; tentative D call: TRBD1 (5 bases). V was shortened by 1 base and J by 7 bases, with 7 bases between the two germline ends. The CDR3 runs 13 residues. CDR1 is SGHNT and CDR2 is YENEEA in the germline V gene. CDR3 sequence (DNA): TGTGCCAGCAGCTTAGTTCAGGGCGGGGAGCTGTTTTTT. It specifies CASSLVQGGELFF.

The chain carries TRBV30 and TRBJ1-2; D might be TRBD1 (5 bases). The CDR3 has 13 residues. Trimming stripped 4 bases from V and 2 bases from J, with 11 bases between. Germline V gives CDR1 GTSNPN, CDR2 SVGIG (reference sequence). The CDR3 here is CAWTPRENYGYTF. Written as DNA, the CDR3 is TGTGCCTGGACCCCCAGGGAAAACTATGGCTACACCTTC.

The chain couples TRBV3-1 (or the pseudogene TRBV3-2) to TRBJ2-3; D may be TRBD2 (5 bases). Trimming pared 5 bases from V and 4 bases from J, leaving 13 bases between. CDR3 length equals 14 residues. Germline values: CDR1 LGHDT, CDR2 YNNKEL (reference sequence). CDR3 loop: CASSSSRASDTQYF. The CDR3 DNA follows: TGTGCCAGCAGCTCTTCGAGGGCCTCAGATACGCAGTATTTT.

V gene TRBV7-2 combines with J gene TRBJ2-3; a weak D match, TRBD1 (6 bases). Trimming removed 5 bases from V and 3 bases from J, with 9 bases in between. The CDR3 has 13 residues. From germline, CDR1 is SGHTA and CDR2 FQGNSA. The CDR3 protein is CASSPQGTDTQYF. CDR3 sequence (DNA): TGTGCCAGCAGCCCCCAGGGGACAGATACGCAGTATTTT. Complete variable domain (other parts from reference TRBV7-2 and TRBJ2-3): GAGVSQSPSNKVTEKGKDVELRCDPISGHTALYWYRQSLGQGLEFLIYFQGNSAPDKSGLPSDRFSAERTGGSVSTLTIQRTQQEDSAVYLCASSPQGTDTQYFGPGTRLTVL.

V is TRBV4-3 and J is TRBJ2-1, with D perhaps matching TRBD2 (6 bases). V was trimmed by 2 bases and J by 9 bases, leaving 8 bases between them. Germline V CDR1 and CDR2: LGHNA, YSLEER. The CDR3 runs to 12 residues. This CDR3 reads CASSQRAGEQFF. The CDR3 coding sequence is TGCGCCAGCAGCCAACGAGCGGGTGAGCAGTTCTTC.

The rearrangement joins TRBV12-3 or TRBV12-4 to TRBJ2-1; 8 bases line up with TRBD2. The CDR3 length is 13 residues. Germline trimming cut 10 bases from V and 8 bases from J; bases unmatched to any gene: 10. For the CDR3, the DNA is TGTGCCATCGGGAGGGCTCCAGGCGATGAGCAGTTCTTC. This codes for CAIGRAPGDEQFF.

CDR3 sequence (DNA): TGTGCCAGCAGCCCCGCGGAGACCCAGTACTTC. Translated, it gives CASSPAETQYF. The chain joins TRBV11-1 to TRBJ2-5; unclear D gene. The CDR3 is 11 amino acids. Germline lookup yields CDR1 SGHAT and CDR2 FQDESV (reference sequence). The germline V and J ends were trimmed by 5 bases and 5 bases, with 6 bases remaining between them.

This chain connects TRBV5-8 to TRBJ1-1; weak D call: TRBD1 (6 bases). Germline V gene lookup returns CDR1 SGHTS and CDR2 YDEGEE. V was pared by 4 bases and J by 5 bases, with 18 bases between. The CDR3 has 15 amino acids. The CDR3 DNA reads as TGTGCCAGCAGCCCCTTACAGGGTGTGGGGACTGAAGCTTTCTTT. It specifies CASSPLQGVGTEAFF.

As DNA, the CDR3 is TGTGCCAGCAGTGGACAGATCTATGAAAAACTGTTTTTT. Translating gives CASSGQIYEKLFF. V and J are TRBV28 and TRBJ1-4; perhaps TRBD1 as D (6 bases). This CDR3 is built from 13 residues. The V gene's germline CDR1 is MDHEN and CDR2 SYDVKM. Deletions cut 5 bases from V and 6 bases from J, with 10 bases between.

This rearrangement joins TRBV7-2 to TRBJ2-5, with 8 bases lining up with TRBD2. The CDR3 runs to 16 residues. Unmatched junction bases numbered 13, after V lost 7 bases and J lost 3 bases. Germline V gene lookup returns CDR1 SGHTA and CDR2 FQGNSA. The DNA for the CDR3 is TGTGCCAGCATCCATCTCGGGGTAGCGGGAAAAGAGACCCAGTACTTC. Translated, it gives CASIHLGVAGKETQYF.

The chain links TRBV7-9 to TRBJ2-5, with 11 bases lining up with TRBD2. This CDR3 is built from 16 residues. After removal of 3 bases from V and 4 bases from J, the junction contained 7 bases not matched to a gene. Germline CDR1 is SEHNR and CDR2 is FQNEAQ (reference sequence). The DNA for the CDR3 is TGTGCCAGCAGCTTTCTACTAGCGGGAGAGTCAGAGACCCAGTACTTC. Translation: CASSFLLAGESETQYF.

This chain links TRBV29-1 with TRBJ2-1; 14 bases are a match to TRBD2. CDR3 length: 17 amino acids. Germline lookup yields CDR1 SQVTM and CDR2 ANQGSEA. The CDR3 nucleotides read TGCGCCGGAAAGGGGACTAGCGGGAGAGAGTCGTACAATGAGCAGTTCTTC. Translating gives CAGKGTSGRESYNEQFF.

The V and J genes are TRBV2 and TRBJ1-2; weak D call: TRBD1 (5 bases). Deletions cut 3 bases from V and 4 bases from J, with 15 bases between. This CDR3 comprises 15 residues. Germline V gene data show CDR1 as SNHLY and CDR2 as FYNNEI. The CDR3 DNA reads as TGTGCCAGCAGTGAGGCGGTCCGTGGGGCCTATGGCTACACCTTC. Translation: CASSEAVRGAYGYTF.

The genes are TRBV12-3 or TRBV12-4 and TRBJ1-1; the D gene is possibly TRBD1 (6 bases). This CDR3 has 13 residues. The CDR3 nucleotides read TGTGCAGAGGACAGCAAGGGGAACACTGAAGCTTTCTTT. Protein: CAEDSKGNTEAFF.

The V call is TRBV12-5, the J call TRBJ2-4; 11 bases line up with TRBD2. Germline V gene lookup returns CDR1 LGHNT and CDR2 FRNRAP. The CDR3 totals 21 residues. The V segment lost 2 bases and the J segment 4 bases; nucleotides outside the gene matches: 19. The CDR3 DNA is TGTGCTAGTGGTTTGTCCCCTCTGGATAGCGGGAGGGCCATAGGGAAAAACATTCAGTACTTC. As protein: CASGLSPLDSGRAIGKNIQYF.

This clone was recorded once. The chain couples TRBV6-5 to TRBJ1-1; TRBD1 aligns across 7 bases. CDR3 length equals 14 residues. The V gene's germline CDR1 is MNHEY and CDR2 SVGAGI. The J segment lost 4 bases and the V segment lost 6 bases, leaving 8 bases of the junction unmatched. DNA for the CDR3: TGTGCCAGCAGCAAAGAGCAGGGGGGCACTGAAGCTTTCTTT. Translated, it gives CASSKEQGGTEAFF.

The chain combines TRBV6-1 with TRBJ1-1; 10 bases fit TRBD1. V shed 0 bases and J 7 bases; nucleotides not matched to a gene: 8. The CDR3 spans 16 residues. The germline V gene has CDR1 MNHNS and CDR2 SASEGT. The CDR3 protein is CASSEARGQGSLEAFF. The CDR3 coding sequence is TGTGCCAGCAGTGAAGCGAGGGGACAGGGGAGTCTTGAAGCTTTCTTT.

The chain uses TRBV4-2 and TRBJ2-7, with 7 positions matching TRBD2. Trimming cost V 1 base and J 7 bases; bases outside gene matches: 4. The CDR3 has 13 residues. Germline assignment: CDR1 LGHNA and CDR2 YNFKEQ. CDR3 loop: CASSQARSGEQYF. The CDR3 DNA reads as TGTGCCAGCAGCCAAGCCCGTAGCGGGGAGCAGTACTTC.

CDR3 sequence reads: CASSPGQGYNQPQHF. CDR3 DNA sequence: TGTGCCAGCTCACCCGGGCAGGGGTATAATCAGCCCCAGCATTTT. The gene calls are TRBV18 and TRBJ1-5; a possible D gene is TRBD1 (6 bases). Between the trimmed V and J ends, which lost 3 bases and 4 bases, there was a span of 13 bases. CDR1 is KGHSH, CDR2 LQKENI, per germline. The length of the CDR3 is 15 residues.